Listed here are 5 T cell receptor beta chains from one sample, sequenced in a study of T cell repertoires in cytomegalovirus infection. Their antigens are not known. A single record per CDR3 protein comes from TCRdb applying MiXCR to the reads. The sample has approximately 49,000 distinct CDR3 sequences; roughly a fifth are singletons. Source: CD8+ T cells from cultured PBMCs, taken from culture after CMV antigen stimulation. These receptors were taken from a human donor in good health (CMV status not recorded). Some clones in this sample may be carry-over from other donors' samples.

In DNA form, the CDR3 reads TGTGCCAGCAGTTGGCTGCCGGGGGGAAGCACAGATACGCAGTATTTT. Translated: CASSWLPGGSTDTQYF. The V gene is TRBV28, the J gene TRBJ2-3, with 7 bases that match TRBD2. The germline CDR1 and CDR2 sequences are MDHEN and SYDVKM. The V gene end was trimmed by 4 bases and the J gene end by 0 bases; junction bases not matched to a gene: 7. The CDR3 runs to 16 residues.

The CDR3 region has the DNA TGTGCCAGCAGTTACTCAACAGGAGGAGGAAACACCATATATTTT. This translates into CASSYSTGGGNTIYF. The chain couples TRBV12-3 or TRBV12-4 to TRBJ1-3, with D perhaps TRBD1 (5 bases). The V gene lost 4 bases and the J gene lost 4 bases, with 14 bases spanning the gap. The CDR3 consists of 15 residues.

This clonotype came up a few times. This sequence joins TRBV4-1 and TRBJ1-2, with D possibly TRBD1 on 5 matching bases. The CDR3 has 13 amino acids. V lost 9 bases, J lost 4 bases, and 15 bases lay in between. The germline CDR1 and CDR2 sequences are MGHRA and YSYEKL. This chain's CDR3 is CASQRGEGYGYTF. The CDR3 bases are TGCGCCAGTCAACGAGGGGAAGGCTATGGCTACACCTTC.

This chain joins TRBV2 and TRBJ2-7; no definite D call. Trimming stripped 3 bases from V and 3 bases from J, with 9 bases between. Germline V lookup: CDR1 SNHLY, CDR2 FYNNEI. This CDR3 comprises 13 residues. CDR3: CASSEGSFYEQYF. In DNA form, the CDR3 reads TGTGCCAGCAGTGAGGGCAGCTTCTACGAGCAGTACTTC.

V usage is TRBV15 and J usage is TRBJ2-7; D possibly matches TRBD1 or TRBD2 (5 bases each). This CDR3 is 16 amino acids long. Germline V gene sequence: CDR1 LNHNV, CDR2 YYDKDF (reference sequence). V dropped 0 bases and J dropped 0 bases, with 12 bases sitting between them. The CDR3 here is CATSREGPESSYEQYF. Here the CDR3 DNA reads TGTGCCACCAGCAGAGAGGGACCGGAGAGCTCCTACGAGCAGTACTTC.